The following is a T cell receptor (beta chain) sequence with its context. TCRdb keeps only in-frame clones here, not all; method: immunoSEQ multiplex PCR. The sample shows about 130,000 clones, 90% to 95% of them seen only once. With 3 bases removed from V and 5 bases from J, the gap between germline ends came to 15 bases. The CDR3 runs 14 residues. Germline values: CDR1 SGDLS, CDR2 YYNGEE. This record belongs to a study of T cell responses to AZD1222 COVID-19 vaccine. The material sequenced was peripheral blood, taken on day 0 of AZD1222 vaccination. The chain employs TRBV9 and TRBJ2-7; TRBD2 is a possible D gene (5 bases). The receptor comes from an adult in good health. The CDR3 DNA reads TGTGCCAGCAGCGGTGGGATATTCGGGAACGAGCAGTACTTC. Its protein product is CASSGGIFGNEQYF.